The clone carrying this T cell receptor (beta chain) was counted between two and nine times. This record comes from a study of molecular identifiers for immune sequencing clone quantification. The CDR3 totals 14 residues. From germline, CDR1 is SGHTA and CDR2 FQGNSA. V lost 5 bases and J 1 base, leaving 11 bases between the germline ends. Each CDR3 protein is one row after TCRdb ran MiXCR on the PCR reads. Of approximately 590,000 distinct CDR3 sequences listed, roughly 25% were seen once; the top ten hold about 0.84%. The sequencing input was naive CD8+ T cells from blood, with Jurkat cell RNA spiked in. Subset here: FACS-sorted CD8+CD4-CCR7+CD45RA+ naive T cells. The TCR originated in a human donor in good health. Some libraries in this study had Jurkat cell RNA spiked in. This chain uses TRBV7-2 with TRBJ1-1; unclear D gene. The CDR3 nucleotides read TGTGCCAGCAGCCACCTGACACCGAACACTGAAGCTTTCTTT. Amino acids: CASSHLTPNTEAFF.